These 24 T cell receptor beta chains originate from one sample sequenced in a study of T cells in women clearing cervical HPV infection. Sequenced by immunoSEQ multiplex PCR; TCRdb stores in-frame clones only, minus some. Recorded for this sample: 42,000 or so clones. The specimen was blood buffy coat. All receptors come from a woman between 18 and 70 years old with a cervical HPV16 infection that either progressed to CIN3+ or cleared (not recorded which).

As for this clone: The DNA ends 3 residues before the CDR3 does, and the rest of the CDR3 is filled in from the germline J gene. This chain links TRBV19 with TRBJ2-1; D uncertain. Looked up from germline, CDR1 is LNHDA and CDR2 is SQIVND (reference sequence). V shed 4 bases and J shed 2 bases, with 9 bases lying between them. The CDR3 extends over 14 amino acids. The CDR3 loop is CASSRRLAYNEQFF. The DNA read from the CDR3 is TGTGCCAGTAGTAGGCGGCTGGCCTACAATGAG.

Turning to this clone: The read terminates 3 residues ahead of where the CDR3 ends, so the germline J gene completes it. The chain combines TRBV20-1 with TRBJ1-5, with a possible D match to TRBD1 (5 bases). Germline CDR1 DFQATT, CDR2 SNEGSKA (reference sequence). CDR3 length: 16 amino acids. V was pared by 2 bases and J by 0 bases, with 14 bases between. The CDR3 bases that were read are TGCAGTGCTAGATTCCAGGGCCCAAATAGCAATCAGCCC. Translated, it gives CSARFQGPNSNQP. The full CDR3 reads CSARFQGPNSNQPQHF.

As concerns this clone: The read ends 3 residues early relative to the CDR3; the germline J gene fills the gap. This chain connects TRBV5-4 to TRBJ2-7; D may be TRBD1 (6 bases). Germline V gene lookup returns CDR1 SGHNT and CDR2 YYREEE (reference sequence). V lost 1 base and J 3 bases, leaving 14 bases between the germline ends. The CDR3 runs to 15 residues. CDR3 DNA, as far as it was read: TGTGCCAGCAGCTTGTTGGGGGCCCTAAACTACGAG. Translating it yields CASSLLGALNYE. The CDR3, in full, reads CASSLLGALNYEQYF. The whole variable domain, remainder taken from reference TRBV5-4 and TRBJ2-7, is ETGVTQSPTHLIKTRGQQVTLRCSSQSGHNTVSWYQQALGQGPQFIFQYYREEENGRGNFPPRFSGLQFPNYSSELNVNALELDDSALYLCASSLLGALNYEQYFGPGTRLTVT.

On this clone: The read is 3 residues too short to cover the CDR3 end, so that end is filled in from the germline J gene. This chain joins TRBV14 and TRBJ2-7; D gene uncertain. Germline CDR1 reads SGHDN; CDR2 reads FVKESK. Trimming took 3 bases from V and 6 from J, leaving 24 bases between them. The CDR3 totals 17 residues. The sequenced CDR3 bases are TGTGCCAGCAGCCACCTTCCCTTGGAACAGACGTCAGGCGAG. Translation gives CASSHLPLEQTSGE. In full, the CDR3 is CASSHLPLEQTSGEQYF.

As concerns this clone: The read terminates 3 residues ahead of where the CDR3 ends, so the germline J gene completes it. The chain employs TRBV7-2 and TRBJ2-7; 9 bases are a match to TRBD2. Germline CDR1 reads SGHTA; CDR2 reads FQGNSA. This CDR3 region has 14 residues. V was clipped by 3 bases and J by 3 bases; unmatched bases: 3. The CDR3 DNA, read in part, is TGTGCCAGCAGCTTTGGGCGGGGGGGCTACGAG. It translates to CASSFGRGGYE. The entire CDR3 sequence reads CASSFGRGGYEQYF.

Note on this clone: The read ends 3 residues early relative to the CDR3; the germline J gene fills the gap. The gene calls are TRBV20-1 and TRBJ2-5; 12 positions agree with TRBD2. Germline values: CDR1 DFQATT, CDR2 SNEGSKA (reference sequence). The ends lost 6 bases at V and 5 bases at J; junction bases unmatched: 13. This CDR3 is built from 16 residues. The covered CDR3 bases are TGCAGTGCCGCCCACCCTCTAGCGGGGGGGCTGGAGACC. Amino acids: CSAAHPLAGGLET. The CDR3 reads in full as CSAAHPLAGGLETQYF.

Turning to this clone: The read gets to within 3 residues of the CDR3 end, and the germline J gene fills in the rest. The rearrangement joins TRBV2 to TRBJ1-1; D perhaps matches TRBD1 (6 bases). CDR1 and CDR2 from the germline V gene are SNHLY and FYNNEI. V lost 4 bases, J lost 6 bases, and 15 bases lay in between. This CDR3 comprises 14 residues. This CDR3 reads CASSVRQGWSEAFF. Partial CDR3 DNA: TGTGCCAGCAGTGTCCGGCAGGGGTGGTCTGAA.

For this clone: The read comes to an end 3 residues before the CDR3 does, leaving the germline J gene to fill in the end. This chain uses TRBV5-4 with TRBJ2-1, with D maybe TRBD2 (6 bases). This CDR3 spans 14 amino acids. The ends were cut back, 2 bases at V and 1 base at J, with 7 bases in the middle. Looked up from germline, CDR1 is SGHNT and CDR2 is YYREEE (reference sequence). The CDR3 is CASSLRGSYNEQFF. The CDR3 DNA, read in part, is TGTGCCAGCAGCTTACGGGGGTCCTACAATGAG.

On this clone itself: The CDR3 end falls 3 residues outside the read, so it is completed with the germline J gene. This sequence joins TRBV18 and TRBJ1-5, with a possible D match to TRBD1 (5 bases). Germline V gives CDR1 KGHSH, CDR2 LQKENI. The CDR3 contains 12 residues. Trimming pared 6 bases from V and 4 bases from J, leaving 7 bases between. CDR3 loop: CASSAGNQPQHF. The part of the CDR3 DNA that was read is TGTGCCAGCTCTGCAGGGAATCAGCCC.

Regarding this clone: The read finishes 3 residues shy of the CDR3 end, and the germline J gene is used to complete it. The chain links TRBV20-1 to TRBJ1-6, with TRBD1 as a possible D gene (5 bases). Germline CDR1 and CDR2: DFQATT and SNEGSKA (reference sequence). The CDR3 covers 15 residues. V was pared by 0 bases and J by 8 bases, with 14 bases between. The CDR3 bases that were read are TGCAGTGCTAGAGAGGGAGAGACAGTCGATTCACCC. Translating it yields CSAREGETVDSP. The entire CDR3 protein is CSAREGETVDSPLHF.

A word on this clone: The read finishes 3 residues shy of the CDR3 end, and the germline J gene is used to complete it. The chain links TRBV11-2 to TRBJ2-7; no firm D call. Germline V gene sequence: CDR1 SGHAT, CDR2 FQNNGV. CDR3 length: 12 residues. V gave up 1 base and J gave up 1 base, with 2 bases separating them. The sequenced part of the CDR3 DNA is TGTGCCAGCAGCTTAGCTTCCTACGAG. Amino acids: CASSLASYE. The full CDR3 protein is CASSLASYEQYF.

A word on this clone: The read stops 3 residues short of the end of the CDR3; the missing end is completed from the germline J gene. This chain connects TRBV5-1 to TRBJ1-5; D may be TRBD1 (5 bases). Germline V gives CDR1 SGHRS, CDR2 YFSETQ. Trimming shortened V by 0 bases and J by 7 bases, and 11 bases separated the two germline ends. The CDR3 is 14 amino acids. The covered CDR3 bases are TGCGCCAGCAGCTTGGCAGGGTTTGGACAGCCC. Its protein is CASSLAGFGQP. The whole CDR3 sequence reads CASSLAGFGQPQHF.

CDR3 residues: CASSQQENEKLFF. The CDR3 bases that were read are TGTGCCAGCAGCCAACAGGAAAATGAAAAA. V is TRBV2 and J is TRBJ1-4; D possibly corresponds to TRBD1 (5 bases). The DNA ends 3 residues before the CDR3 does, and the rest of the CDR3 is filled in from the germline J gene. Trimming pared 6 bases from V and 5 bases from J, leaving 10 bases between. This CDR3 is built from 13 residues. CDR1 and CDR2 from the germline V gene are SNHLY and FYNNEI.

As to this clone: The read gets to within 3 residues of the CDR3 end, and the germline J gene fills in the rest. This chain uses TRBV28 with TRBJ1-1; perhaps TRBD1 as D (6 bases). V lost 9 bases and J lost 1, with 12 bases in between. CDR1 and CDR2 (germline): MDHEN, SYDVKM. The CDR3 runs to 13 residues. The CDR3 here is CASIPGQNTEAFF. CDR3 DNA (partial): TGTGCCAGTATCCCGGGACAGAACACTGAA.

Note on this clone: The read comes to an end 3 residues before the CDR3 does, leaving the germline J gene to fill in the end. The V gene is TRBV12-3 or TRBV12-4, the J gene TRBJ2-3, with a weak D call TRBD1 (6 bases). The V end lost 5 bases, the J end lost 4 bases, and 13 bases lay between the germline ends. This CDR3 spans 14 amino acids. CDR3 sequence: CASSPTGSPDTQYF. CDR3 DNA (partial): TGTGCCAGCAGTCCTACAGGGTCCCCAGATACG.

In regard to this clone: From the germline J gene comes the end of the CDR3, since the read stops 3 residues before it. The chain carries TRBV7-8 and TRBJ1-5, with D perhaps TRBD1 (5 bases). The CDR3 totals 15 residues. Germline V lookup: CDR1 SGHVS, CDR2 FQNEAQ. Trimming stripped 0 bases from V and 0 bases from J, with 6 bases between. Here the CDR3 reads CASSLATGSNQPQHF. The sequenced part of the CDR3 DNA is TGTGCCAGCAGCTTAGCCACAGGTAGCAATCAGCCC.

Notes on this clone: The read terminates 3 residues ahead of where the CDR3 ends, so the germline J gene completes it. V gene TRBV23-1 combines with J gene TRBJ2-1; TRBD2 matches 12 bases. TRBV23-1 has ORF status, its function being uncertain. This CDR3 is 16 amino acids long. Trimming took 8 bases from V and 9 from J; bases not matched to a gene: 14. CDR3 sequence: CASGGGTSGHLGEQFF. The CDR3 bases that were read are TGCGCCAGCGGGGGTGGGACTAGCGGGCATCTGGGTGAG.

About this clone: Read sequence stops 3 residues before the CDR3 end, and the germline J gene provides the missing end. V gene TRBV19 combines with J gene TRBJ2-2; D uncertain. CDR3 length: 15 amino acids. CDR1 and CDR2 from the germline V gene are LNHDA and SQIVND (reference sequence). The V and J ends lost 1 base and 0 bases respectively, with 6 bases between them. CDR3 loop: CASSIGGTNTGELFF. The part of the CDR3 DNA that was read is TGTGCCAGTAGTATAGGAGGCACGAACACCGGGGAG.

Of note for this clone: The read terminates 3 residues before the CDR3 end, so the remaining end is supplied by the germline J gene. The V call is TRBV2, the J call TRBJ1-1; D is perhaps TRBD1 (5 bases). Per germline, CDR1 SNHLY and CDR2 FYNNEI. The CDR3 spans 13 residues. Trimming left V 6 bases short and J 1 base short, with 9 bases between. The chain's CDR3 is CASSFGQNTEAFF. The CDR3 bases that were read are TGTGCCAGCAGCTTCGGACAGAACACTGAA.

Details on this clone: The CDR3 end lies 3 residues beyond the end of the read and is filled in from the germline J gene. The chain links TRBV5-1 to TRBJ1-3; 8 nucleotides align to TRBD1. Germline-derived CDR1 and CDR2 are SGHRS and YFSETQ. The CDR3 has 13 residues. CDR3 DNA, as far as it was read: TGCGCCAGCAGCCTGGGACAGGATGGGCTC. Translated, it gives CASSLGQDGL. The CDR3, in full, reads CASSLGQDGLIYF. Complete variable domain (other parts from reference TRBV5-1 and TRBJ1-3): KAGVTQTPRYLIKTRGQQVTLSCSPISGHRSVSWYQQTPGQGLQFLFEYFSETQRNKGNFPGRFSGRQFSNSRSEMNVSTLELGDSALYLCASSLGQDGLIYFGEGSWLTVV.

With regard to this clone: The read finishes 3 residues shy of the CDR3 end, and the germline J gene is used to complete it. The rearrangement links TRBV29-1 to TRBJ1-1; TRBD1 might be the D (5 bases). Trimming left V 3 bases short and J 5 bases short, with 7 bases between. Germline V gives CDR1 SQVTM, CDR2 ANQGSEA. This CDR3 is built from 11 residues. CDR3 region: CSVDRGTEAFF. The sequenced CDR3 bases are TGCAGCGTTGATCGGGGGACTGAA.

Comments on this clone: The CDR3 is cut off 3 residues early in the read; its end comes from the germline J gene. V usage is TRBV14 and J usage is TRBJ2-7; 8 nucleotides agree with TRBD1. The germline gives CDR1 SGHDN, CDR2 FVKESK. The CDR3 totals 15 residues. The V segment lost 4 bases and the J segment 3 bases; nucleotides outside the gene matches: 8. Incomplete CDR3 DNA: TGTGCCAGCAGCCCAACCCGGACAGGGCTCTACGAG. Amino acid sequence: CASSPTRTGLYE. Given in full, the CDR3 is CASSPTRTGLYEQYF.

For this clone: Sequencing ends 3 residues short of the CDR3 end; the germline J gene provides the rest. V gene TRBV5-1 combines with J gene TRBJ2-5; tentative D call: TRBD2 (5 bases). Germline-derived CDR1 and CDR2 are SGHRS and YFSETQ. With 0 bases removed from V and 4 bases from J, the gap between germline ends came to 13 bases. The CDR3 loop spans 15 amino acids. The CDR3 region is CASSLASEAAETQYF. The covered CDR3 bases are TGCGCCAGCAGCTTGGCCTCGGAGGCGGCAGAGACC. Full variable domain (rest looked up from reference TRBV5-1 and TRBJ2-5): KAGVTQTPRYLIKTRGQQVTLSCSPISGHRSVSWYQQTPGQGLQFLFEYFSETQRNKGNFPGRFSGRQFSNSRSEMNVSTLELGDSALYLCASSLASEAAETQYFGPGTRLLVL.

Partial CDR3 DNA: TGCAGTGCTAGCCAGACTAACTATGGC. This codes for CSASQTNYG. The CDR3 in its entirety is CSASQTNYGYTF. The chain couples TRBV20-1 to TRBJ1-2; D remains ambiguous. With the read ending 3 residues before the CDR3 end, the germline J gene is used to fill in that end. This CDR3 is built from 12 residues. CDR1 is DFQATT and CDR2 is SNEGSKA in the germline V gene (reference sequence). Trimming removed 3 bases from V and 0 bases from J, with 5 bases in between.